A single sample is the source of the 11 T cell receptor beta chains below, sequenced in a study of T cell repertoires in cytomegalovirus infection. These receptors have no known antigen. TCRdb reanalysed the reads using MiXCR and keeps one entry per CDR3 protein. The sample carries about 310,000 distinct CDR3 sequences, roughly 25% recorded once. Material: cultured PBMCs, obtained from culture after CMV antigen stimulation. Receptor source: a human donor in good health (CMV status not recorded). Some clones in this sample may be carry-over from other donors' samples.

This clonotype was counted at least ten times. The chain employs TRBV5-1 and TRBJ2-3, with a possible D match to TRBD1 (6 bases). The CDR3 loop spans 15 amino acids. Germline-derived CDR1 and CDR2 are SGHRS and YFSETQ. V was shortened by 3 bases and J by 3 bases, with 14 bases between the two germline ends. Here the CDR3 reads CASSSSPQGTDTQYF. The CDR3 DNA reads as TGCGCCAGCAGCTCCTCGCCCCAGGGGACAGATACGCAGTATTTT.

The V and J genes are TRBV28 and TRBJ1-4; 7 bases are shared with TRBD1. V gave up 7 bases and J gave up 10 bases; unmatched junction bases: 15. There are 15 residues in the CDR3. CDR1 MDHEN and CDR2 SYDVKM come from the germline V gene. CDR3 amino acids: CASMFARQGDGKLFF. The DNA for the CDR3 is TGTGCCAGCATGTTCGCTCGACAGGGTGACGGAAAACTGTTTTTT.

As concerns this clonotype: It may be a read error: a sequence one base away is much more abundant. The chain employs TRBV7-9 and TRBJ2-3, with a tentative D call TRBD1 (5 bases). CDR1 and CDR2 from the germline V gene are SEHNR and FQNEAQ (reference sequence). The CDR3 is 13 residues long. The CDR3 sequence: CASNLAREGTQYF. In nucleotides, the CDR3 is TGTGCCAGCAACTTAGCCAGGGAAGGGACGCAGTATTTT.

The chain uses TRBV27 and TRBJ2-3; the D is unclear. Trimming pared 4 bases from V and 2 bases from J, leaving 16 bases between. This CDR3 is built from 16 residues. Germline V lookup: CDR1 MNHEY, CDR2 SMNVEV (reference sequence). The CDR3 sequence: CASSSSTISPTDTQYF. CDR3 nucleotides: TGTGCCAGCAGTTCATCTACCATTTCCCCCACAGATACGCAGTATTTT.

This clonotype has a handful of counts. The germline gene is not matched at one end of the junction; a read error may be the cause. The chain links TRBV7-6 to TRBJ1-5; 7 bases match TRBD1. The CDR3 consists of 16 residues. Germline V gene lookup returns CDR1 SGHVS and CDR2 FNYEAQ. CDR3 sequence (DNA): TGTGCCAGCCGCTTTAACAGGGGCGTTAGCAATCAGCCCCAGCATTTT. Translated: CASRFNRGVSNQPQHF.

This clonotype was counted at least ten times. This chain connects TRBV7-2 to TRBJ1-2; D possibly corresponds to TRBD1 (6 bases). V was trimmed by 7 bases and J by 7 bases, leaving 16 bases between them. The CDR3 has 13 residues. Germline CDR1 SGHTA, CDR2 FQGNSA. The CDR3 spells CASTQEQGIGYTF. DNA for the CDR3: TGTGCCAGCACCCAGGAACAGGGCATTGGCTACACCTTC.

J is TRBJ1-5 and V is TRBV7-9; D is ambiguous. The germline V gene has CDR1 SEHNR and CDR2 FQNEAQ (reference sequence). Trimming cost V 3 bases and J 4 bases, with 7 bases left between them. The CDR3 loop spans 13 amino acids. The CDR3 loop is CASSFRLNQPQHF. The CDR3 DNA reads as TGTGCCAGCAGCTTCCGGCTAAATCAGCCCCAGCATTTT. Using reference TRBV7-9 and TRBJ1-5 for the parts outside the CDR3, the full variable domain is DTGVSQNPRHKITKRGQNVTFRCDPISEHNRLYWYRQTLGQGPEFLTYFQNEAQLEKSRLLSDRFSAERPKGSFSTLEIQRTEQGDSAMYLCASSFRLNQPQHFGDGTRLSIL.

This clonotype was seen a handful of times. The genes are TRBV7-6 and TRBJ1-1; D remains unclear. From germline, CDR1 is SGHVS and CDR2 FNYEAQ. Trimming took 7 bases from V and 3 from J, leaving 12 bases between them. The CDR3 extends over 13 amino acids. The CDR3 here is CASTFFGDTEAFF. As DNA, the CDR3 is TGTGCCAGCACCTTTTTTGGGGACACTGAAGCTTTCTTT.

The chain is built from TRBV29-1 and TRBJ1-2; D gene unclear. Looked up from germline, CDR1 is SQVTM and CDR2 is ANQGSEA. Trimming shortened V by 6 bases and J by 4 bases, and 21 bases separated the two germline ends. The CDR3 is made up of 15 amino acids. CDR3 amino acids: CSVELPGRTLYGYTF. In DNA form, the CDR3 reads TGCAGCGTCGAACTCCCAGGAAGGACCCTCTATGGCTACACCTTC.

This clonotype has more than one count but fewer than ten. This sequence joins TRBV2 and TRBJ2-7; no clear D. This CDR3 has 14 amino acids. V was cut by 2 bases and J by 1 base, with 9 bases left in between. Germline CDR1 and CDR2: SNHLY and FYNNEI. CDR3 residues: CASSEIRPSYEQYF. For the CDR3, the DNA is TGTGCCAGCAGTGAAATCCGGCCGTCCTACGAGCAGTACTTC.

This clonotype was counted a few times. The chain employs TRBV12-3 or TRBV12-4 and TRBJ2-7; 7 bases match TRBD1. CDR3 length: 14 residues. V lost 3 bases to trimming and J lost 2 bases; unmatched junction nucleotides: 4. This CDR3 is CASSLDRPPYEQYF. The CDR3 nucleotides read TGTGCCAGCAGTTTGGACAGGCCTCCCTACGAGCAGTACTTC.